This entry lists 6 T cell receptor beta chains sequenced from one sample in a study of T-cell reconstitution after alpha-beta-depleted transplantation in children. A library of TCRbeta sequences, prepared with unique molecular identifiers, was generated. TCRdb redid the calling of the PCR reads with MiXCR, one entry per CDR3 protein. The sample carries approximately 640,000 distinct CDR3 sequences, 15% to 20% recorded once. Sequencing used PBMCs from the stem cell graft donor, obtained from the stem cell graft. The origin of the receptors is a human donor who donated a stem cell graft to a child with acute myeloid leukemia.

At least ten counts were recorded for this clonotype. V is TRBV7-2 and J is TRBJ2-5; possible D gene TRBD2, 6 bases. Trimming removed 4 bases from V and 11 bases from J, with 11 bases in between. The CDR3 runs to 11 residues. Germline V gene lookup returns CDR1 SGHTA and CDR2 FQGNSA. CDR3: CASSSTAGQYF. The CDR3, as DNA: TGTGCCAGCAGCTCCACGGCGGGGCAGTACTTC.

The chain employs TRBV29-1 and TRBJ1-1; D possibly corresponds to TRBD1 (5 bases). Germline CDR1 reads SQVTM; CDR2 reads ANQGSEA. CDR3 length: 13 residues. V was trimmed by 5 bases and J by 3 bases, leaving 13 bases between them. The CDR3 nucleotides are TGCAGCGTTCTCAGGGAAATAGACACTGAAGCTTTCTTT. Protein product: CSVLREIDTEAFF. Based on the CDR3 plus reference TRBV29-1 and TRBJ1-1, the full variable domain is SAVISQKPSRDICQRGTSLTIQCQVDSQVTMMFWYRQQPGQSLTLIATANQGSEATYESGFVIDKFPISRPNLTFSTLTVSNMSPEDSSIYLCSVLREIDTEAFFGQGTRLTVV.

With respect to this clonotype: This may arise from a read error, as a much more abundant clone is one base away. This rearrangement joins TRBV29-1 to TRBJ1-5; a possible D gene is TRBD1 (5 bases). This CDR3 spans 13 amino acids. Germline V gene sequence: CDR1 SQVTM, CDR2 ANQGSEA. V lost 5 bases and J 5 bases, leaving 13 bases between the germline ends. The CDR3 here is CSVRGAADQPQHF. Written as DNA, the CDR3 is TGCAGCGTTCGCGGGGCGGCGGATCAGCCCCAGCATTTT.

This clonotype was recorded a few times. The chain has TRBV20-1 and TRBJ2-7, with TRBD2 as a possible D gene (5 bases). V lost 1 base and J lost 5, with 9 bases in between. The germline V gene has CDR1 DFQATT and CDR2 SNEGSKA (reference sequence). This CDR3 region has 12 residues. CDR3 sequence: CSARGGVNEQYV. The CDR3 DNA sequence: TGCAGTGCTAGAGGGGGAGTGAACGAGCAGTACGTC.

The chain uses TRBV24-1 and TRBJ2-2; 8 bases align to TRBD1. Germline V gene lookup returns CDR1 KGHDR and CDR2 SFDVKD. V lost 3 bases and J lost 1; bases outside the gene matches: 6. This CDR3 spans 17 amino acids. In nucleotides, the CDR3 is TGTGCCACCAGTGATCCCGTCACAGGGGGGAACACCGGGGAGCTGTTTTTT. Translated, it gives CATSDPVTGGNTGELFF.

In its sample, this clonotype was seen a few times. The rearrangement uses TRBV2 and TRBJ2-1, with no clear D. Germline V gene sequence: CDR1 SNHLY, CDR2 FYNNEI. Trimming pared 3 bases from V and 9 bases from J, leaving 3 bases between. The CDR3 is made up of 10 amino acids. The CDR3 bases are TGTGCCAGCAGTGACCCTGAGCAGTTCTTC. This gives the protein CASSDPEQFF. The full variable domain, completed using reference TRBV2 and TRBJ2-1, is EPEVTQTPSHQVTQMGQEVILRCVPISNHLYFYWYRQILGQKVEFLVSFYNNEISEKSEIFDDQFSVERPDGSNFTLKIRSTKLEDSAMYFCASSDPEQFFGPGTRLTVL.